This T cell receptor (beta chain) appears in the sequencing data of a study of blood T cell repertoires in COVID-19. Study overall: Samples representing acute and convalescent COVID-19 were sourced from the United States, Italy and Spain.

Measured with immunoSEQ multiplex PCR; TCRdb has only the in-frame clones, and not every one. Here the sample spans roughly 250,000 clones, approximately 85% being singletons. J was trimmed by 0 bases and V by 4 bases; bases with no gene match: 8. The CDR3 consists of 16 residues. Germline V CDR1 and CDR2: SGHRS, YFSETQ. Sequencing was carried out using peripheral blood. The clonotype originates from a man aged 40-50 years with acute or convalescent COVID-19. The genes are TRBV5-1 and TRBJ1-2; the match to TRBD1 covers 8 bases. The CDR3: CASSLGGQAANYGYTF. The CDR3 bases are TGCGCCAGCAGCCTGGGGGGACAGGCTGCTAACTATGGCTACACCTTC.